This T cell receptor (beta chain) was identified during a study of blood T cell repertoires in COVID-19. Study-wide context: Samples taken during acute and convalescent COVID-19 were collected in the United States, Italy and Spain. From T cells, B-cell-depleted T cells, or PBMCs came the material, which was cDNA or gDNA.

The Seattle patients joined while their infection was active and were tracked longitudinally afterward. This table comes from immunoSEQ multiplex PCR, and its TCRdb copy is limited to in-frame clones, with some not included. The sample shows some 300,000 clones, under 90% of them seen only once. The germline CDR1 and CDR2 sequences are SNHLY and FYNNEI. This CDR3 has 17 residues. V shed 6 bases, J shed 0 bases, and the junction held 12 bases outside the gene matches. This chain connects TRBV2 to TRBJ2-3; TRBD2 matches at 7 bases. The sequenced sample was peripheral blood. The clonotype originates from a woman in her 30s with COVID-19, enrolled during active disease. The CDR3 DNA sequence: TGTGCCAGCAGCGCCAGGCGGGGGACGTTCAGCACAGATACGCAGTATTTT. Amino acids: CASSARRGTFSTDTQYF.